One and the same sample provided the 28 T cell receptor beta chains below, sequenced in a study of shared clonotypes between healthy human individuals. Positively selected for CCR7, the CD45RO-negative cells used as naive CD8 cells excluded terminally differentiated effector memory CD45RA+ cells. Using immunoSEQ multiplex PCR, the repertoire was profiled, and TCRdb retains in-frame clones only, with some absent. Seen here are millions of clones, about 93% observed once, and the top ten hold around 1.7%. Material for sequencing was naive CD8+ T cells from PBMCs. Receptors originate from a man in his late teens or twenties in good health. Some clones in this sample may be carry-over from other donors' samples.

The chain employs TRBV28 and TRBJ2-2; 12 nucleotides align to TRBD2. The germline CDR1 and CDR2 sequences are MDHEN and SYDVKM. This CDR3 contains 15 residues. The V and J ends lost 6 bases and 6 bases, in that order; junction bases with no gene match: 5. The CDR3: CASRAPSGRAGELFF. The CDR3, as DNA: TGTGCCAGCAGGGCCCCTAGCGGGAGGGCCGGGGAGCTGTTTTTT.

The chain couples TRBV7-9 to TRBJ1-2; TRBD1 aligns across 8 bases. Unmatched junction bases numbered 18, after V lost 5 bases and J lost 4 bases. The CDR3 sequence is 18 residues long. Germline V gene lookup returns CDR1 SEHNR and CDR2 FQNEAQ (reference sequence). CDR3 coding DNA: TGTGCCAGCAGCCCCCGCTTTACGGCAGGGGGCGTTAGCTATGGCTACACCTTC. Translating gives CASSPRFTAGGVSYGYTF.

V is TRBV9 and J is TRBJ2-1; TRBD2 matches at 8 bases. V lost 0 bases to trimming and J lost 5 bases; unmatched junction nucleotides: 4. There are 15 residues in the CDR3. Germline V lookup: CDR1 SGDLS, CDR2 YYNGEE. The CDR3 region has the DNA TGTGCCAGCAGCGTAGCGGGCGGGAGGAACAATGAGCAGTTCTTC. It translates to CASSVAGGRNNEQFF.

The V gene is TRBV7-3, the J gene TRBJ2-2; TRBD1 might be the D (5 bases). Looked up from germline, CDR1 is SGHTA and CDR2 is FQGTGA. CDR3 length: 14 amino acids. V lost 6 bases and J 5 bases, leaving 13 bases between the germline ends. CDR3 coding DNA: TGTGCCAGCAGGACAAACCCAGGGACCGGGGAGCTGTTTTTT. This codes for CASRTNPGTGELFF.

This clone was counted between two and nine times. The chain links TRBV6-1 to TRBJ1-1; the match to TRBD1 covers 7 bases. Germline CDR1 reads MNHNS; CDR2 reads SASEGT. CDR3 size: 17 residues. V shed 2 bases, J shed 11 bases, and the junction held 20 bases outside the gene matches. CDR3 sequence: CASSEPPPGQQSLKAFF. The DNA of the CDR3 is TGTGCCAGCAGTGAACCACCTCCGGGACAGCAATCCCTTAAGGCTTTCTTT.

The chain has TRBV27 and TRBJ2-1; 8 nucleotides match TRBD2. CDR3 length: 17 amino acids. Germline assignment: CDR1 MNHEY and CDR2 SMNVEV (reference sequence). With V trimmed by 3 bases and J by 1 base, 8 bases remained unmatched. The CDR3 reads CASSFWTSLESYNEQFF. The CDR3, as DNA: TGTGCCAGCAGTTTCTGGACTAGCTTGGAGTCCTACAATGAGCAGTTCTTC.

The chain employs TRBV7-8 and TRBJ1-2; D not certain. CDR1 is SGHVS, CDR2 FQNEAQ, per germline. This CDR3 contains 13 residues. V lost 5 bases to trimming and J lost 5 bases, with 12 bases between them. CDR3 region: CASSPGDLYGYTF. The CDR3, as DNA: TGTGCCAGCAGCCCGGGAGATCTATATGGCTACACCTTC. The full variable domain, completed using reference TRBV7-8 and TRBJ1-2, is GAGVSQSPRYKVAKRGQDVALRCDPISGHVSLFWYQQALGQGPEFLTYFQNEAQLDKSGLPSDRFFAERPEGSVSTLKIQRTQQEDSAVYLCASSPGDLYGYTFGSGTRLTVV.

The chain recombines TRBV28 with TRBJ2-1; D not certain. From germline, CDR1 is MDHEN and CDR2 SYDVKM. This CDR3 region has 17 residues. V was pared by 6 bases and J by 2 bases, with 20 bases between. The CDR3 spells CASSRGWVNGAYNEQFF. CDR3 nucleotides: TGTGCCAGCAGCCGTGGATGGGTAAATGGCGCCTACAATGAGCAGTTCTTC.

This chain connects TRBV25-1 to TRBJ2-3; TRBD1 aligns across 9 bases. Per germline, CDR1 MGHDK and CDR2 SYGVNS. V gave up 6 bases and J gave up 1 base; unmatched junction bases: 8. The CDR3 is 16 amino acids. CDR3 in DNA: TGTGCCAGCAGCCTCGGGACAGGGCTTCGCACAGATACGCAGTATTTT. It codes for CASSLGTGLRTDTQYF.

V gene TRBV28 combines with J gene TRBJ2-5, with D uncertain. V lost 2 bases and J lost 1, with 8 bases in between. CDR1 is MDHEN, CDR2 SYDVKM, per germline. The CDR3 is made up of 14 amino acids. This chain's CDR3 is CASSLVTTQETQYF. The CDR3 DNA sequence: TGTGCCAGCAGTTTAGTGACGACCCAAGAGACCCAGTACTTC. The variable domain in full, with the rest retrieved from reference TRBV28 and TRBJ2-5, is DVKVTQSSRYLVKRTGEKVFLECVQDMDHENMFWYRQDPGLGLRLIYFSYDVKMKEKGDIPEGYSVSREKKERFSLILESASTNQTSMYLCASSLVTTQETQYFGPGTRLLVL.

A remark on this clone: Other DNA sequences in this specimen translate into the identical CDR3. V and J are TRBV7-2 and TRBJ2-1, with 10 bases matching TRBD2. Per germline, CDR1 SGHTA and CDR2 FQGNSA. CDR3 length: 15 residues. V shed 3 bases and J 7 bases; nucleotides not matched to a gene: 6. DNA for the CDR3: TGTGCCAGCAGCTTGCTAGCGGGAGTGGGTAATGAGCAGTTCTTC. Its protein product is CASSLLAGVGNEQFF.

This chain connects TRBV10-3 to TRBJ2-1; TRBD2 matches 10 bases. This CDR3 contains 16 residues. Germline V CDR1 and CDR2: ENHRY, SYGVKD. J was trimmed by 0 bases and V by 7 bases; bases with no gene match: 6. DNA of the CDR3: TGTGCCATCAAGGGGACTAGCGATAGCTCCTACAATGAGCAGTTCTTC. Protein: CAIKGTSDSSYNEQFF.

The CDR3 sequence is CASSLRGTGGINEQFF. CDR3 DNA: TGTGCCAGCAGCTTACGAGGGACAGGGGGCATCAATGAGCAGTTCTTC. The V call is TRBV7-8, the J call TRBJ2-1, with 12 bases fitting TRBD1. The J segment lost 6 bases and the V segment lost 2 bases, leaving 5 bases of the junction unmatched. This CDR3 is built from 16 residues. Germline CDR1 reads SGHVS; CDR2 reads FQNEAQ.

V is TRBV6-5 and J is TRBJ2-7; D perhaps matches TRBD2 (5 bases). The CDR3 has 15 amino acids. In germline, CDR1 is MNHEY, CDR2 SVGAGI. V was cut by 2 bases and J by 2 bases, with 13 bases left in between. In DNA, the CDR3 is TGTGCCAGCAGTTACGTACTAGGCGCTCCCTACGAGCAGTACTTC. Translating it yields CASSYVLGAPYEQYF.

The chain couples TRBV2 to TRBJ1-1; 7 bases map to TRBD1. V trimming: 4 bases; J trimming: 11 bases; junction bases outside the gene matches: 7. CDR1 and CDR2 from the germline V gene are SNHLY and FYNNEI. The CDR3 consists of 12 residues. CDR3 loop: CASSVDRAEAFF. CDR3 DNA: TGTGCCAGCAGTGTTGACAGGGCGGAGGCTTTCTTT.

This clone occurred once. This chain uses TRBV10-3 with TRBJ1-1; D not certain. Per germline, CDR1 ENHRY and CDR2 SYGVKD. V was pared by 3 bases and J by 1 base, with 18 bases between. The CDR3 has 17 residues. The CDR3 nucleotides are TGTGCCATCAGTGACTCAAAAATACTGCCGGGGAACACTGAAGCTTTCTTT. Translating gives CAISDSKILPGNTEAFF.

The gene calls are TRBV4-2 and TRBJ1-1; D uncertain. CDR1 is LGHNA and CDR2 is YNFKEQ in the germline V gene. The CDR3 runs to 12 residues. Trimming left V 3 bases short and J 6 bases short, with 8 bases between. In DNA form, the CDR3 reads TGTGCCAGCAGCCATGGCGGAGCTGAAGCTTTCTTT. Its translation: CASSHGGAEAFF.

J is TRBJ2-7 and V is TRBV5-6; D gene unclear. The CDR3 sequence is 13 residues long. From germline, CDR1 is SGHDT and CDR2 YYEEEE. V lost 0 bases, J lost 7 bases, and 11 bases lay in between. CDR3 sequence reads: CASSLVGLREQYF. CDR3 in DNA: TGTGCCAGCAGCTTGGTAGGGCTCCGGGAGCAGTACTTC.

The chain has TRBV28 and TRBJ1-1; no definite D call. The V and J ends lost 4 bases and 1 base respectively, with 13 bases between them. Germline-derived CDR1 and CDR2 are MDHEN and SYDVKM. CDR3 length: 15 residues. CDR3 region: CASSWPSQKNTEAFF. The CDR3 nucleotides are TGTGCCAGCAGTTGGCCCTCACAGAAGAACACTGAAGCTTTCTTT.

The V and J genes are TRBV25-1 and TRBJ1-1; D not resolved. Germline values: CDR1 MGHDK, CDR2 SYGVNS. Deletions cut 6 bases from V and 0 bases from J, with 14 bases between. The CDR3 is made up of 15 amino acids. The CDR3 DNA sequence: TGTGCCAGCAGAAATTCGCGACGGGTGAACACTGAAGCTTTCTTT. It specifies CASRNSRRVNTEAFF.

This chain joins TRBV28 and TRBJ2-3; D could derive from TRBD1 or TRBD2 (5 bases each). This CDR3 is built from 15 residues. V lost 5 bases to trimming and J lost 0 bases, with 12 bases between them. CDR1 is MDHEN and CDR2 is SYDVKM in the germline V gene. This chain's CDR3 is CASSPTRGSTDTQYF. The CDR3 DNA reads as TGTGCCAGCAGTCCTACTAGGGGTAGCACAGATACGCAGTATTTT.

The CDR3 loop is CSVESLAAGTGELFF. In nucleotides, the CDR3 is TGCAGCGTTGAGTCGCTAGCGGCAGGCACCGGGGAGCTGTTTTTT. The genes are TRBV29-1 and TRBJ2-2, with 7 nucleotides matching TRBD2. CDR1 and CDR2 (germline): SQVTM, ANQGSEA. There are 15 residues in the CDR3. J gave up 4 bases and V 3 bases, and 8 bases lay outside the gene matches.

The chain recombines TRBV27 with TRBJ1-5; 8 bases fit TRBD1. J gave up 4 bases and V 2 bases, and 4 bases lay outside the gene matches. The CDR3 contains 15 residues. Germline CDR1 and CDR2: MNHEY and SMNVEV (reference sequence). The CDR3 protein is CASSLAGGSNQPQHF. For the CDR3, the DNA is TGTGCCAGCAGTTTAGCAGGGGGCTCTAATCAGCCCCAGCATTTT.

V is TRBV4-2 and J is TRBJ2-7; no reliable D call. In germline, CDR1 is LGHNA, CDR2 YNFKEQ. CDR3 size: 15 residues. V lost 2 bases and J 0 bases, leaving 11 bases between the germline ends. Here the CDR3 reads CASSQFGSDSYEQYF. Written as DNA, the CDR3 is TGTGCCAGCAGCCAATTCGGCAGCGACTCCTACGAGCAGTACTTC.

The chain's CDR3 is CASSQDPGVRDSPLHF. In DNA form, the CDR3 reads TGCGCCAGCAGCCAAGATCCGGGGGTACGGGATTCACCCCTCCACTTT. The chain is built from TRBV4-1 and TRBJ1-6; weak D call: TRBD1 (5 bases). Germline V CDR1 and CDR2: MGHRA, YSYEKL. The CDR3 runs to 16 residues. V was trimmed by 0 bases and J by 8 bases, leaving 14 bases between them.

V and J are TRBV9 and TRBJ2-2; 8 bases line up with TRBD2. The germline CDR1 and CDR2 sequences are SGDLS and YYNGEE. V shed 4 bases, J shed 1 base, and the junction held 15 bases outside the gene matches. This CDR3 region has 19 residues. CDR3 bases: TGTGCCAGCAGCAGTGGAGGAACTAGCGGAAAAATGAACACCGGGGAGCTGTTTTTT. It is translated as CASSSGGTSGKMNTGELFF. Complete variable domain (other parts from reference TRBV9 and TRBJ2-2): DSGVTQTPKHLITATGQRVTLRCSPRSGDLSVYWYQQSLDQGLQFLIQYYNGEERAKGNILERFSAQQFPDLHSELNLSSLELGDSALYFCASSSGGTSGKMNTGELFFGEGSRLTVL.

V and J are TRBV28 and TRBJ1-3; D unresolved. CDR3 size: 13 residues. V lost 8 bases and J lost 8, with 16 bases in between. CDR1 is MDHEN, CDR2 SYDVKM, per germline. DNA of the CDR3: TGTGCCAGCCGGTTAGTGGCTGAAGACACCATATATTTT. This sequence encodes CASRLVAEDTIYF.

The chain is built from TRBV7-9 and TRBJ1-2; a weak D match, TRBD1 (5 bases). Per the germline V gene, CDR1 is SEHNR and CDR2 is FQNEAQ (reference sequence). This CDR3 spans 19 amino acids. The germline V and J ends were trimmed by 5 bases and 5 bases, with 30 bases remaining between them. CDR3 coding DNA: TGTGCCAGCAGCCAATACTCAGGGTCGGCCTTCCCCCTTTCTTATGGCTACACCTTC. Translation gives CASSQYSGSAFPLSYGYTF. The variable domain in full, completed from reference TRBV7-9 and TRBJ1-2, reads DTGVSQNPRHKITKRGQNVTFRCDPISEHNRLYWYRQTLGQGPEFLTYFQNEAQLEKSRLLSDRFSAERPKGSFSTLEIQRTEQGDSAMYLCASSQYSGSAFPLSYGYTFGSGTRLTVV.